These T cell receptor beta chains were read from a single sample in a study of blood T cell repertoires in COVID-19. Assay used: immunoSEQ multiplex PCR; TCRdb lists only in-frame clones, some missing. Of approximately 52,000 clones listed, approximately 84% are singletons. The sequenced sample consisted of peripheral blood. These receptor sequences come from a man in his 70s with acute or convalescent COVID-19. The CDR3 runs from the conserved cysteine through the conserved F or W. D genes are given only for firm matches. Clone size, where shown, is once, few, many, or a class for clones that have expanded.

CDR3nt | CDR3aa | d_gene | j_gene | v_gene | abundance | len
TGTGCCTCCTCTAGCTTCGATGAGCAGTTCTTC | CASSSFDEQFF | - | TRBJ2-1 | TRBV27 | once | 11
TGTGCCAGCAGTCCAATACCGGGCGGAGGCTCCTACGAGCAGTACTTC | CASSPIPGGGSYEQYF | - | TRBJ2-7 | TRBV28 | - | 16
TGTGCCAGCAGCGTAGGAAACAGGGACACTGAAGCTTTCTTT | CASSVGNRDTEAFF | - | TRBJ1-1 | TRBV9 | - | 14
TGTGCCAGCAGTTTAAATTCGAGACCGGGACTCCAAGAGACCCAGTACTTC | CASSLNSRPGLQETQYF | - | TRBJ2-5 | TRBV27 | - | 17
TGTGCCACCTCCGGGACAGATAGCAATCAGCCCCAGCATTTT | CATSGTDSNQPQHF | TRBD1 | TRBJ1-5 | TRBV24-1 | - | 14
TGTGCCAGCACCTCCTCGCGTGGCGGGACTAGCGGGACCAGGGAGCAGTTCTTC | CASTSSRGGTSGTREQFF | TRBD2 | TRBJ2-1 | TRBV7-9 | few | 18
TGTGCCAGCTCACCACGTCCGGGACAGGGGGGAAATTATGGCTACACCTTC | CASSPRPGQGGNYGYTF | TRBD1 | TRBJ1-2 | TRBV18 | - | 17
TGCGCCAGCAGTGAGACCAGAAGAGGCGAAAATGAGCAGTTCTTC | CASSETRRGENEQFF | - | TRBJ2-1 | TRBV10-1 | once | 15
TGTGCCAGCAGCTTAGAAGGCGGTCTAGCCCGCACAGATACGCAGTATTTT | CASSLEGGLARTDTQYF | - | TRBJ2-3 | TRBV7-2 | - | 17
TGCGCCAGCAGCTCCCTAAGAGATACGCAGTATTTT | CASSSLRDTQYF | - | TRBJ2-3 | TRBV5-1 | few | 12
TGTGCCAGCACCCCCGGAGGGACCCGCACAGATACGCAGTATTTT | CASTPGGTRTDTQYF | - | TRBJ2-3 | TRBV6-5 | - | 15
TGTGCCAGCAGTGGGGACTCCAACTATGGCTACACCTTC | CASSGDSNYGYTF | - | TRBJ1-2 | TRBV12-3/TRBV12-4 | - | 13
TGTGCCAGCAGTTTACTTGACAGCCAAGAGACCCAGTACTTC | CASSLLDSQETQYF | - | TRBJ2-5 | TRBV27 | - | 14
TGTGCCAGCAGCCGTAGCGGGAGCTCCTACAATGAGCAGTTCTTC | CASSRSGSSYNEQFF | TRBD2 | TRBJ2-1 | TRBV6-4 | - | 15
TGTGCCAGCAGCTTGGGGACACCACGTCGGGAGACCCAGTACTTC | CASSLGTPRRETQYF | - | TRBJ2-5 | TRBV5-8 | - | 15
TGTGCCAGCAGTTTCGGACAGGGTGGGGGCACCGGGGAGCTGTTTTTT | CASSFGQGGGTGELFF | TRBD1 | TRBJ2-2 | TRBV5-4 | few | 16
TGCGCCAGCAGAAACGGGGGGGACAATCAGCCCCAGCATTTT | CASRNGGDNQPQHF | - | TRBJ1-5 | TRBV5-1 | - | 14
TGTGCCAGTAGTACACATCCTGGACTAGCGGGAGGGGTTGGAGAGACCCAGTACTTC | CASSTHPGLAGGVGETQYF | TRBD2 | TRBJ2-5 | TRBV19 | - | 19
TGTGCCAGCTCATCCAGACAGGGGGCAGGGTACGAGCAGTACTTC | CASSSRQGAGYEQYF | TRBD1 | TRBJ2-7 | TRBV18 | - | 15
TGTGCCAGCAGTTTTAGACTAAACTACAATGAGCAGTTCTTC | CASSFRLNYNEQFF | - | TRBJ2-1 | TRBV27 | - | 14
TGTGCCAGCAGCCAGGGACTAGCGGGAGGGTGGAGTGAGCAGTTCTTC | CASSQGLAGGWSEQFF | TRBD2 | TRBJ2-1 | TRBV7-7 | - | 16
TGTGCCAGCAGCTCCAGGGGTAACTATGGCTACACCTTC | CASSSRGNYGYTF | - | TRBJ1-2 | TRBV11-1 | - | 13
TGTGCCAGCAGTTACCGGCGGCGGGCCAACGTCCTGACTTTC | CASSYRRRANVLTF | - | TRBJ2-6 | TRBV6-5 | - | 14
TGTGCCAGCAGCCGCCCAGTTTCGTCGTTTCAGCCCCAGCATTTT | CASSRPVSSFQPQHF | - | TRBJ1-5 | TRBV28 | few | 15
TGTGCCAGCAGCTTGCCTAACTCGGGAGCTCTCCACTTT | CASSLPNSGALHF | - | TRBJ1-6 | TRBV5-4 | - | 13
TGTGCCAGCAGAACTAACAGGGTCTCCTACGAGCAGTACTTC | CASRTNRVSYEQYF | - | TRBJ2-7 | TRBV27 | once | 14
TGTGCCAGCAGCTTCTACCAGGGGGGTCGTTTCGATGAGCAGTTCTTC | CASSFYQGGRFDEQFF | - | TRBJ2-1 | TRBV5-4 | - | 16
TGCGCCAGCAGTGAGAGGGACAAAAATAATTCACCCCTCCACTTT | CASSERDKNNSPLHF | - | TRBJ1-6 | TRBV10-1 | - | 15
TGTGCCAGCAGCTCTCGGACAGACTCTGGAAACACCATATATTTT | CASSSRTDSGNTIYF | - | TRBJ1-3 | TRBV7-9 | - | 15
TGCGCCAGCGGCATTAGCGGGGGGGCTTCCTACAATGAGCAGTTCTTC | CASGISGGASYNEQFF | TRBD2 | TRBJ2-1 | TRBV5-1 | - | 16
TGTGCCAGCAGGTCCGGTGGAAACACCATATATTTT | CASRSGGNTIYF | - | TRBJ1-3 | TRBV6-5 | - | 12
TGTGCCAGCAGTTCAGGACAGGCTAGCAATCAGCCCCAGCATTTT | CASSSGQASNQPQHF | TRBD1 | TRBJ1-5 | TRBV28 | - | 15
TGTGCCAGCAGCTCCCTAGAGTCGCTATCGCGCGAGCAGTACTTC | CASSSLESLSREQYF | - | TRBJ2-7 | TRBV11-2 | - | 15
TGTGCCACCAGTGAACAGCCCTCATTGCGCTCCTACAATGAGCAGTTCTTC | CATSEQPSLRSYNEQFF | - | TRBJ2-1 | TRBV24-1 | - | 17
TGTGCCAGCCGGTCGGGAGGGGTATTCAACGAGCAGTACTTC | CASRSGGVFNEQYF | TRBD2 | TRBJ2-7 | TRBV28 | once | 14
TGTGCCATCAGTGACCTAGCGGGGGGCTACAATGAGCAGTTCTTC | CAISDLAGGYNEQFF | TRBD2 | TRBJ2-1 | TRBV10-3 | once | 15
TGTGCCAGCAGTATAGGATGGGGGGACGGGGAGCTGTTTTTT | CASSIGWGDGELFF | - | TRBJ2-2 | TRBV28 | - | 14
TGTGCCTGGAGTGCGGGACTAGCGGGAGTCTACGAGCAGTACTTC | CAWSAGLAGVYEQYF | TRBD2 | TRBJ2-7 | TRBV30 | - | 15
TGTGCCAGTAGGCAACTAGGATCGGGACAGGGCGTAGGCGAGCAGTACTTC | CASRQLGSGQGVGEQYF | TRBD1 | TRBJ2-7 | TRBV19 | - | 17
TGTGCCAGCAGCTCAACAGGGGACGGCTACACCTTC | CASSSTGDGYTF | TRBD1 | TRBJ1-2 | TRBV7-2 | - | 12
TGTGCCAGCAGTGACGGGGGGGTGGAGAACACTGAAGCTTTCTTT | CASSDGGVENTEAFF | - | TRBJ1-1 | TRBV28 | - | 15
TGTGCCAGCAGTTCTAGCGGCTACGAGCAGTACTTC | CASSSSGYEQYF | TRBD2 | TRBJ2-7 | TRBV6-5 | - | 12
TGTGCCAGCAGTTTTCGGAATCAGCCCCAGCATTTT | CASSFRNQPQHF | - | TRBJ1-5 | TRBV6-2/TRBV6-3 | - | 12
TGTGCCAGTAGTATTCTAGCGGGAGGGATCACAGATACGCAGTATTTT | CASSILAGGITDTQYF | TRBD2 | TRBJ2-3 | TRBV19 | - | 16
TGCGCCAGCAGCTTAGGGACAGGGGTTTGGGAGACCCAGTACTTC | CASSLGTGVWETQYF | TRBD1 | TRBJ2-5 | TRBV5-1 | - | 15
TGCGCCAGCAGCTTGGACAGGGGGGACACCGGGGAGCTGTTTTTT | CASSLDRGDTGELFF | TRBD1 | TRBJ2-2 | TRBV5-1 | - | 15
TGTGCCACTTCCCGGGGCAATCAGCCCCAGCATTTT | CATSRGNQPQHF | - | TRBJ1-5 | TRBV15 | once | 12
TGTGCCAGCAGCCCTCCGGGACAGGGAGGGGAGACCCAGTACTTC | CASSPPGQGGETQYF | TRBD1 | TRBJ2-5 | TRBV5-4 | - | 15
TGTGCCAGCAGATCCCCAGGGGGCTGGACCTATGGCTACACCTTC | CASRSPGGWTYGYTF | TRBD1 | TRBJ1-2 | TRBV6-5 | few | 15
TGTGCCAGTAGTATAGGGAGCGGGTACTCCTACAATGAGCAGTTCTTC | CASSIGSGYSYNEQFF | - | TRBJ2-1 | TRBV19 | - | 16
TGTGCCACCAGTGGACAGGGGGGCTCCTACGAGCAGTACTTC | CATSGQGGSYEQYF | TRBD1 | TRBJ2-7 | TRBV24-1 | - | 14
TGTGCCAGCAGCACCGATGGACAGGGGGCTGGATATGGCTACACCTTC | CASSTDGQGAGYGYTF | TRBD1 | TRBJ1-2 | TRBV11-1 | - | 16
TGTGCCAGCACCCAGGGACAGGGGACGCAGTATTTT | CASTQGQGTQYF | TRBD1 | TRBJ2-3 | TRBV14 | - | 12
TGTGCCAGCAGCCAAGACCCGAGCGGGTTTTCCTACAATGAGCAGTTCTTC | CASSQDPSGFSYNEQFF | - | TRBJ2-1 | TRBV4-2 | once | 17
TGTGCCAGCGATAGCGGGAGGGTAGGCGAGACCCAGTACTTC | CASDSGRVGETQYF | TRBD2 | TRBJ2-5 | TRBV6-5 | - | 14
TGTGCCAGCGGGACAGGGCGTTACAATGAGCAGTTCTTC | CASGTGRYNEQFF | TRBD1 | TRBJ2-1 | TRBV28 | - | 13
TGTGCCAGCAGCCGTGGACAGGGAGAGACCCAGTACTTC | CASSRGQGETQYF | TRBD1 | TRBJ2-5 | TRBV11-2 | few | 13
TGTGCCAGCAGTGGGGACAGCTTTTATCAGCCCCAGCATTTT | CASSGDSFYQPQHF | TRBD1 | TRBJ1-5 | TRBV2 | - | 14